This record concerns one TCR beta chain sequence. The target antigen is unknown. The entry originates in a study of T cell responses to AZD1222 COVID-19 vaccine. Study-level background: Doses given second, at about 4 or about 12 weeks, were pooled.

TCRdb keeps only in-frame clones here, not all; method: immunoSEQ multiplex PCR. Of over 100,000 clones in the sample, roughly 92% were seen once. Findings and limits, study-wide: Among the donors, most were white British and more were female, and clonal diversity was possibly underestimated. Vaccine-associated CD4 TCRs spanned spike, dominant at 160-218 and 743-854.

Per the germline V gene, CDR1 is SGHNT and CDR2 is YENEEA. This CDR3 is built from 13 residues. The V end lost 5 bases, the J end lost 3 bases, and 8 bases lay between the germline ends. V gene TRBV11-3 combines with J gene TRBJ2-1; D is possibly TRBD2 (6 bases). The TCR was taken from an adult in good health. Here the sequenced sample was peripheral blood, taken on day 0 of AZD1222 vaccination. The CDR3: CASSQTSYNEQFF. DNA for the CDR3: TGTGCCAGCAGCCAGACTAGCTACAATGAGCAGTTCTTC.